These T cell receptor beta chains were read from a single sample in a study of cytomegalovirus exposure and HLA in healthy donors. Assay used: immunoSEQ multiplex PCR; TCRdb lists only in-frame clones, some missing. The sample has 100,000 to 150,000 clones. The sequenced sample consisted of PBMCs. The receptor source for this set is a man between 40 and 49 years old in good health and CMV-seronegative. The CDR3 runs from the conserved cysteine through the conserved F or W. Each record gives: V gene, CDR3 length, J gene, D gene, CDR3 protein, CDR3 DNA. A D gene is named only where the DNA matches it firmly.

TRBV4-2	15	TRBJ2-3	NA	CASSQGSGFTDTQYF	TGTGCCAGCAGCCAAGGTAGCGGCTTCACAGATACGCAGTATTTT
TRBV7-2	14	TRBJ2-3	TRBD2	CASSLWAGADTQYF	TGTGCCAGCAGCTTATGGGCGGGGGCAGATACGCAGTATTTT
TRBV4-2	17	TRBJ2-5	TRBD2	CASSQGPATSGAGTQYF	TGTGCCAGCAGCCAAGGGCCAGCGACTAGCGGGGCTGGGACCCAGTACTTC
TRBV7-2	15	TRBJ1-1	TRBD1	CASSFVTGSDTEAFF	TGTGCCAGCAGCTTCGTGACAGGGTCCGACACTGAAGCTTTCTTT
TRBV5-4	15	TRBJ2-7	NA	CASSLGTAANYEQYF	TGTGCCAGCAGCTTGGGGACAGCGGCCAACTACGAGCAGTACTTC
TRBV11-3	14	TRBJ1-2	NA	CASSPQTGPYGYTF	TGTGCCAGCAGCCCTCAGACAGGACCCTATGGCTACACCTTC
TRBV7-2	12	TRBJ2-5	NA	CASSVQRETQYF	TGTGCCAGCAGCGTACAGAGAGAGACCCAGTACTTC
TRBV28	14	TRBJ2-1	TRBD1	CASSLYRGRNEQFF	TGTGCCAGCAGTTTATACAGGGGTCGGAATGAGCAGTTCTTC
TRBV6-6	14	TRBJ1-2	TRBD1	CASIFDRGSRGYTF	TGTGCCAGCATTTTCGACAGGGGATCTCGTGGCTACACCTTC
TRBV2	17	TRBJ2-7	NA	CASRTLDGLGRGNEQYF	TGTGCCAGCAGGACCTTAGATGGTCTCGGGCGGGGTAACGAGCAGTACTTC
TRBV7-2	18	TRBJ2-6	NA	CASSFSWGTLSGANVLTF	TGTGCCAGCAGCTTTTCTTGGGGCACCCTCTCTGGGGCCAACGTCCTGACTTTC
TRBV7-2	14	TRBJ2-7	NA	CASSLEASTYEQYF	TGTGCCAGCAGCTTAGAGGCTAGTACCTACGAGCAGTACTTC
TRBV2	15	TRBJ1-5	NA	CASQTRAYSNQPQHF	TGTGCCAGTCAAACCAGGGCCTATAGCAATCAGCCCCAGCATTTT
TRBV7-2	14	TRBJ2-6	NA	CASSLASTGNVLTF	TGTGCCAGCAGCTTAGCGAGCACAGGCAACGTCCTGACTTTC
TRBV7-8	15	TRBJ1-5	NA	CASSPTGGMTWPQHF	TGTGCCAGCAGCCCCACGGGGGGGATGACCTGGCCCCAGCATTTT
TRBV10-3	12	TRBJ2-3	NA	CAISDFTDTQYF	TGTGCCATCAGTGACTTCACAGATACGCAGTATTTT
TRBV11-3	15	TRBJ2-1	NA	CASSPARLASVEQFF	TGTGCCAGCAGCCCCGCCCGTCTAGCATCTGTTGAGCAGTTCTTC
TRBV6-5	14	TRBJ2-1	NA	CASSYPPQNNEQFF	TGTGCCAGCAGTTACCCCCCCCAGAACAATGAGCAGTTCTTC
TRBV20-1	11	TRBJ2-3	NA	CSAPFTDTQYF	TGCAGTGCTCCCTTTACAGATACGCAGTATTTT
TRBV19	16	TRBJ2-7	TRBD2	CASRREGGSGSYEQYF	TGTGCCAGTCGACGGGAGGGAGGGAGTGGGTCCTACGAGCAGTACTTC
TRBV2	13	TRBJ1-1	NA	CASSFSGVGEAFF	TGTGCCAGCAGTTTCTCAGGGGTGGGCGAAGCTTTCTTT
TRBV6-5	13	TRBJ1-1	NA	CASSYSRNTEAFF	TGTGCCAGCAGTTACTCCAGGAACACTGAAGCTTTCTTT
TRBV27	12	TRBJ1-2	TRBD1	CASGQGVRGYTF	TGTGCCAGCGGACAGGGGGTACGAGGCTACACCTTC
TRBV11-2	15	TRBJ1-2	TRBD1	CASSLDDRGGDGYTF	TGTGCCAGCAGCTTAGACGACAGGGGAGGGGATGGCTACACCTTC
TRBV5-1	15	TRBJ2-3	TRBD1	CASSPGTGSTDTQYF	TGCGCCAGCAGTCCCGGGACAGGGAGCACAGATACGCAGTATTTT
TRBV27	15	TRBJ1-1	NA	CASSFQAGANTEAFF	TGTGCCAGCAGTTTTCAGGCAGGGGCGAACACTGAAGCTTTCTTT
TRBV6-6	14	TRBJ2-7	TRBD1	CASSYADREYEQYF	TGTGCCAGCAGTTACGCGGACAGGGAATACGAGCAGTACTTC